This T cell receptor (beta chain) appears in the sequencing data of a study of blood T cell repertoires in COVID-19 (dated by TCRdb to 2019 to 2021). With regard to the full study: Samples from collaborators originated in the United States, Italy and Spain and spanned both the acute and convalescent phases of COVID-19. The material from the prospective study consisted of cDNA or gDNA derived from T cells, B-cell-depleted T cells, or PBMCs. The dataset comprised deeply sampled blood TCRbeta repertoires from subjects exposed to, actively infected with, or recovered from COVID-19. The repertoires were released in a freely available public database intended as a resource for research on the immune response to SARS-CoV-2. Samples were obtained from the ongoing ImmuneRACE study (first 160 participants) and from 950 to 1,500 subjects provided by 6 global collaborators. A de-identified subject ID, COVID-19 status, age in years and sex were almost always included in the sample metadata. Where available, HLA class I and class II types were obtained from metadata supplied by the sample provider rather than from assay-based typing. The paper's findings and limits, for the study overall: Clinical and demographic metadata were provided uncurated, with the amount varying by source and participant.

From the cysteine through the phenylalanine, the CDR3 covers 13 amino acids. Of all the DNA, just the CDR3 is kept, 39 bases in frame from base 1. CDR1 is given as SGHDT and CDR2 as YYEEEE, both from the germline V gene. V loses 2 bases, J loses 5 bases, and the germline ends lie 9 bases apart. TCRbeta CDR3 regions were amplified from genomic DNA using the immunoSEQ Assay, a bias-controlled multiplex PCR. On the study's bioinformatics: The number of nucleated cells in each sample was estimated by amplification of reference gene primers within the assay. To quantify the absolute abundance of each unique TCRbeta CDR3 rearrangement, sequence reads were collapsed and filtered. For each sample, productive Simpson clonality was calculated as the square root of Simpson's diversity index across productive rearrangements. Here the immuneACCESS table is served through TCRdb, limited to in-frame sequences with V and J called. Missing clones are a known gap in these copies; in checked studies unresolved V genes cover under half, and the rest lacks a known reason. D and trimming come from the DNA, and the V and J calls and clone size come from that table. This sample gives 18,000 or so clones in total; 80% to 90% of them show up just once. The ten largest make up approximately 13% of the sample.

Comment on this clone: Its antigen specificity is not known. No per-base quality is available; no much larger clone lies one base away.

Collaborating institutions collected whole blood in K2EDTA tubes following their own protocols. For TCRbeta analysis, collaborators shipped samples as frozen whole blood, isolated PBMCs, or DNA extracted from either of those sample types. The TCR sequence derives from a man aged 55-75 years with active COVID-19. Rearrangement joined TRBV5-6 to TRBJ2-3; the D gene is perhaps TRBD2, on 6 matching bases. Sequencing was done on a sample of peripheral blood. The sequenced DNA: TGTGCCAGCAGCTTAGTGGGAGGAGATACGCAGTATTTT. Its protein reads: CASSLVGGDTQYF.